What follows are 10 T cell receptor beta chains derived from one specimen sequenced in a study of blood T cell repertoires in COVID-19. TCRdb's table, derived via immunoSEQ multiplex PCR, lists solely in-frame clones and lacks some. Of 200,000 to 250,000 clones in the sample, 70% to 85% were seen once. Sequenced material: PBMCs or T cells enriched from blood (not recorded which). The receptors here all came from a man aged 55 to 70 who had recovered from COVID-19.

Notes on this clone: Distinct nucleotide sequences in the sample also encode this CDR3. The J gene is TRBJ1-1, the V gene TRBV27; the D is unclear. Germline-derived CDR1 and CDR2 are MNHEY and SMNVEV (reference sequence). V lost 0 bases and J lost 3, with 5 bases in between. The CDR3 is 13 amino acids. In nucleotides, the CDR3 is TGTGCCAGCAGTTTATCGAGGGACACTGAAGCTTTCTTT. Protein product: CASSLSRDTEAFF.

This clone turned up a few times. The chain recombines TRBV11-3 with TRBJ1-2; a possible D gene is TRBD1 (5 bases). This CDR3 has 15 amino acids. Trimming cost V 3 bases and J 1 base, with 12 bases left between them. The germline CDR1 and CDR2 sequences are SGHNT and YENEEA. The CDR3 DNA sequence: TGTGCCAGCAGCTTTGGAGGGAGGGGTAACTATGGCTACACCTTC. It yields the protein CASSFGGRGNYGYTF.

This chain connects TRBV5-1 to TRBJ2-1; 8 nucleotides agree with TRBD1. The CDR3 extends over 16 amino acids. Germline V gives CDR1 SGHRS, CDR2 YFSETQ. J was trimmed by 3 bases and V by 1 base; bases with no gene match: 6. This chain's CDR3 is CASSLREQGDYNEQFF. Written as DNA, the CDR3 is TGCGCCAGCAGCTTGCGAGAACAGGGGGACTACAATGAGCAGTTCTTC.

The genes are TRBV7-9 and TRBJ1-1, with 8 positions matching TRBD1. There are 16 residues in the CDR3. V gave up 5 bases and J gave up 7 bases; unmatched junction bases: 15. Germline V gene data show CDR1 as SEHNR and CDR2 as FQNEAQ (reference sequence). The CDR3 loop is CASSPQSGGIAYEAFF. CDR3 bases: TGTGCCAGCAGCCCTCAATCAGGGGGCATTGCCTATGAAGCTTTCTTT.

The rearrangement uses TRBV4-2 and TRBJ1-1; D gene uncertain. V was pared by 3 bases and J by 2 bases, with 13 bases between. The length of the CDR3 is 15 residues. Per germline, CDR1 LGHNA and CDR2 YNFKEQ. CDR3 residues: CASSQNGGINTEAFF. The CDR3 coding sequence is TGTGCCAGCAGCCAGAACGGCGGGATTAACACTGAAGCTTTCTTT.

The gene calls are TRBV5-1 and TRBJ1-2, with 9 bases fitting TRBD1. V was pared by 4 bases and J by 9 bases, with 7 bases of the junction left unmatched. The CDR3 extends over 13 amino acids. Germline V lookup: CDR1 SGHRS, CDR2 YFSETQ. The CDR3 nucleotides are TGCGCCAGCAGCCCGGGACAGGGTGAAAGCTACACCTTC. This encodes CASSPGQGESYTF.

This clone was detected only once. The gene calls are TRBV5-1 and TRBJ1-6; D is perhaps TRBD1 (5 bases). CDR1 is SGHRS, CDR2 YFSETQ, per germline. V lost 2 bases and J 8 bases, leaving 14 bases between the germline ends. The CDR3 extends over 15 amino acids. CDR3 amino acids: CASSLRQSFDSPLHF. The DNA for the CDR3 is TGCGCCAGCAGCTTACGACAGTCCTTTGATTCACCCCTCCACTTT.

The chain recombines TRBV4-3 with TRBJ1-2; TRBD1 matches 8 bases. The J segment lost 8 bases and the V segment lost 5 bases, leaving 10 bases of the junction unmatched. Germline V gene lookup returns CDR1 LGHNA and CDR2 YSLEER. The CDR3 length is 14 residues. The chain's CDR3 is CASSYGQGTGGYTF. The CDR3 coding sequence is TGCGCCAGCAGCTACGGTCAGGGGACAGGCGGCTACACCTTC.

A single count supports this clone. This sequence joins TRBV30 and TRBJ1-2, with 8 bases that match TRBD1. The CDR3 sequence is 17 residues long. The junction had 18 bases not matched to a gene; V was cut back by 1 base and J by 8 bases. In germline, CDR1 is GTSNPN, CDR2 SVGIG (reference sequence). The CDR3 DNA reads TGTGCCTGGAGTGATGGCACGGGACAGGTCATTTCCCACGGCTACACCTTC. This codes for CAWSDGTGQVISHGYTF.

This chain joins TRBV6-5 and TRBJ1-2; 7 bases align to TRBD1. In germline, CDR1 is MNHEY, CDR2 SVGAGI. V dropped 7 bases and J dropped 2; count of bases not matched to a gene: 4. The CDR3 is made up of 13 amino acids. CDR3 in DNA: TGTGCCAGCACTTTGGACAGGAACTATGGCTACACCTTC. This gives the protein CASTLDRNYGYTF.